The clone carrying this TCR beta chain was counted only a few times. Its target is unknown. The data belong to a study of identical twins. Each CDR3 protein gets one entry after TCRdb re-called the 5' RACE reads with MiXCR. Of some 600,000 distinct CDR3 sequences detected, about 7.6% appear once; the ten largest clones hold 1.6%. General study findings and limits: It was cross-sectional statistical analysis, not following the same donors, that the conclusions relied on.

Looked up from germline, CDR1 is LNHNV and CDR2 is YYDKDF (reference sequence). The V end lost 3 bases, the J end lost 7 bases, and 13 bases lay between the germline ends. The CDR3 contains 13 residues. This sample also appeared in a second study, on yellow fever vaccine responses in identical twins.

The sequenced sample consisted of PBMCs. The J gene is TRBJ2-7, the V gene TRBV15; D not resolved. This receptor was identified in a young woman in good health. The CDR3 protein is CATSSEATWEQYF. DNA for the CDR3: TGTGCCACCAGCAGTGAAGCTACGTGGGAGCAGTACTTC.